The source of this TCR beta chain is a study of T cell responses to AZD1222 COVID-19 vaccine. Study information: Second-dose schedules of about 4 or about 12 weeks were combined.

Generated by immunoSEQ multiplex PCR, the TCRdb table keeps only in-frame clones and is missing some. The top ten hold 2.2% of the sample, which has roughly 140,000 clones, about nine tenths seen once. General study findings and limits: Regions 160-218 and 743-854 dominated among vaccine-associated CD4 TCRs spanning spike.

Trimming cost V 5 bases and J 2 bases, with 19 bases left between them. This CDR3 has 17 residues. Germline assignment: CDR1 MNHEY and CDR2 SMNVEV (reference sequence). Comment on this clone: Antigen unknown.

The chain is built from TRBV27 and TRBJ1-3; D is possibly TRBD1 (6 bases). The sample here was peripheral blood, taken on day 0 of AZD1222 vaccination. The source of this sequence is an adult in good health. This chain's CDR3 is CASSHLRQGPTGNTIYF. The CDR3 coding sequence is TGTGCCAGCAGTCACCTCCGTCAGGGGCCTACTGGAAACACCATATATTTT.